The present entry profiles one T cell receptor beta chain with its context. The antigen remains unidentified. Relative to the germline gene, one junction end is altered; a read error may explain this. These data come from a study of long-term antiretroviral therapy in people with HIV. Participants living with HIV all received treatment in the United States. Sequencing relied on immunoSEQ assay v3.0, run at survey level. Each sample aimed for roughly 40,000-50,000 sequenced T-cell genomes. Repertoires were generated with immunoSEQ multiplex PCR, while TCRdb's copy carries only in-frame clones and drops some. The sample includes approximately 15,000 clones, approximately 80% of them seen just once. Study results and caveats: Blood draws took place between about 2003 and 2017 and possibly involved older ART regimens.

This CDR3 is built from 10 residues. Per the germline V gene, CDR1 is SGHNT and CDR2 is YENEEA. This sample comprised unsorted PBMCs, obtained 0.1 years before starting antiretroviral therapy. This rearrangement joins TRBV11-3 to TRBJ1-2; TRBD1 is a possible D gene (5 bases). This clonotype was sampled from a man between 18 and 29 years old with HIV. The CDR3 here is CASSRPGPNF. The CDR3 coding sequence is TGTGCCAGCAGCCGACCGGGACCTAACTTC.